The 13 T cell receptor beta chains below were found in one sample sequenced in a study of blood T cell repertoires in COVID-19. Clones were read by immunoSEQ multiplex PCR, and TCRdb kept only the in-frame ones, dropping some. The repertoire includes hundreds of thousands of clones, about four fifths of them detected once, and more than 8% sits in the top ten. Sequenced: peripheral blood. These receptors were collected from a woman in her forties or fifties with acute or convalescent COVID-19.

The J gene is TRBJ2-3, the V gene TRBV7-7; 8 nucleotides match TRBD1. CDR3 length: 13 amino acids. Unmatched junction bases numbered 0, after V lost 3 bases and J lost 4 bases. Per the germline V gene, CDR1 is SSHAT and CDR2 is FNYEAQ (reference sequence). CDR3 in DNA: TGTGCCAGCAGCTTGACAGGGGCAGATACGCAGTATTTT. This codes for CASSLTGADTQYF.

This chain uses TRBV6-5 with TRBJ2-2; 9 bases align to TRBD1. The CDR3 totals 16 residues. Unmatched junction bases numbered 8, after V lost 4 bases and J lost 5 bases. In germline, CDR1 is MNHEY, CDR2 SVGAGI. The CDR3 sequence: CASSSGTGHQTGELFF. The CDR3 region has the DNA TGTGCCAGCAGTTCCGGGACAGGGCATCAGACCGGGGAGCTGTTTTTT.

The rearrangement links TRBV3-1 (or the pseudogene TRBV3-2) to TRBJ1-2; 7 nucleotides line up with TRBD1. CDR3 length: 14 residues. Trimming removed 6 bases from V and 0 bases from J; junction bases left unmatched: 4. Per germline, CDR1 LGHDT and CDR2 YNNKEL (reference sequence). This chain's CDR3 is CASRHRGANYGYTF. In DNA, the CDR3 is TGTGCCAGCAGGCACAGGGGAGCTAACTATGGCTACACCTTC.

The chain combines TRBV30 with TRBJ2-3; 14 bases align to TRBD2. The germline CDR1 and CDR2 sequences are GTSNPN and SVGIG (reference sequence). The CDR3 covers 16 residues. The V gene end was trimmed by 0 bases and the J gene end by 1 base; junction bases not matched to a gene: 0. The CDR3 bases are TGTGCCTGGAGTGTGGGACTAGCGGGAGGCACAGATACGCAGTATTTT. The encoded protein is CAWSVGLAGGTDTQYF.

The V call is TRBV19, the J call TRBJ1-2; D not resolved. The CDR3 contains 14 residues. V lost 6 bases to trimming and J lost 4 bases, with 15 bases between them. Germline V gives CDR1 LNHDA, CDR2 SQIVND (reference sequence). The CDR3 coding sequence is TGTGCCAGTAGCCCGGCCGAAGCGCTCTATGGCTACACCTTC. Protein sequence: CASSPAEALYGYTF. The variable domain in full, completed from reference TRBV19 and TRBJ1-2, reads DGGITQSPKYLFRKEGQNVTLSCEQNLNHDAMYWYRQDPGQGLRLIYYSQIVNDFQKGDIAEGYSVSREKKESFPLTVTSAQKNPTAFYLCASSPAEALYGYTFGSGTRLTVV.

This chain joins TRBV2 and TRBJ1-5; 9 nucleotides align to TRBD1. The ends lost 4 bases at V and 5 bases at J; junction bases unmatched: 6. This CDR3 has 15 amino acids. Germline V gene sequence: CDR1 SNHLY, CDR2 FYNNEI. CDR3 protein: CASSGGTGSYQPQHF. CDR3 coding DNA: TGTGCCAGCAGTGGAGGGACAGGGTCTTATCAGCCCCAGCATTTT.

The chain has TRBV29-1 and TRBJ2-3, with TRBD1 identical over 10 bases. Germline V lookup: CDR1 SQVTM, CDR2 ANQGSEA. After removal of 8 bases from V and 2 bases from J, the junction contained 10 bases not matched to a gene. The CDR3 contains 15 residues. The CDR3 nucleotides are TGCAGCCTGAAAGGGACAGGGGTATCCACAGATACGCAGTATTTT. Translation: CSLKGTGVSTDTQYF.

The chain combines TRBV18 with TRBJ2-1, with D unclear. Germline values: CDR1 KGHSH, CDR2 LQKENI. This CDR3 has 12 residues. Trimming pared 3 bases from V and 7 bases from J, leaving 7 bases between. This CDR3 reads CASSPPRNEQFF. The DNA for the CDR3 is TGTGCCAGCTCACCGCCGCGGAATGAGCAGTTCTTC. The whole variable domain, filled in from reference TRBV18 and TRBJ2-1, reads NAGVMQNPRHLVRRRGQEARLRCSPMKGHSHVYWYRQLPEEGLKFMVYLQKENIIDESGMPKERFSAEFPKEGPSILRIQQVVRGDSAAYFCASSPPRNEQFFGPGTRLTVL.

This chain joins TRBV28 and TRBJ2-7; TRBD2 agrees at 7 bases. With V trimmed by 2 bases and J by 0 bases, 4 bases remained unmatched. The CDR3 totals 15 residues. CDR1 MDHEN and CDR2 SYDVKM come from the germline V gene. As DNA, the CDR3 is TGTGCCAGCAGTTTAACCTCTAGCGGCTCCTACGAGCAGTACTTC. Translating gives CASSLTSSGSYEQYF.

In its sample, this clone was seen once. The rearrangement joins TRBV2 to TRBJ2-1; possibly TRBD2 for D (5 bases). Germline-derived CDR1 and CDR2 are SNHLY and FYNNEI. This CDR3 region has 10 residues. V shed 10 bases and J shed 9 bases, with 10 bases lying between them. Written as DNA, the CDR3 is TGTGCCACCAAAGGGAGTGAGCAGTTCTTC. It codes for CATKGSEQFF. Drawing the rest from reference TRBV2 and TRBJ2-1, the complete variable domain is EPEVTQTPSHQVTQMGQEVILRCVPISNHLYFYWYRQILGQKVEFLVSFYNNEISEKSEIFDDQFSVERPDGSNFTLKIRSTKLEDSAMYFCATKGSEQFFGPGTRLTVL.

J is TRBJ1-6 and V is TRBV19; 10 bases agree with TRBD1. Germline V gene lookup returns CDR1 LNHDA and CDR2 SQIVND (reference sequence). The V and J ends lost 5 bases and 9 bases, in that order; junction bases with no gene match: 4. CDR3 length: 14 residues. In DNA form, the CDR3 reads TGTGCCAGTAGTTTGACAGGGGGCGGTTCACCCCTCCACTTT. Amino acids: CASSLTGGGSPLHF.

V and J are TRBV11-2 and TRBJ2-3, with D maybe TRBD2 (6 bases). Trimming cost V 5 bases and J 2 bases, with 11 bases left between them. CDR3 size: 14 residues. In germline, CDR1 is SGHAT, CDR2 FQNNGV. The CDR3 DNA follows: TGTGCCAGCAGCCCCGGGAGCTTCACAGATACGCAGTATTTT. This codes for CASSPGSFTDTQYF.

The rearrangement uses TRBV11-2 and TRBJ1-1; D is ambiguous. Deletions cut 1 base from V and 5 bases from J, with 8 bases between. The germline V gene has CDR1 SGHAT and CDR2 FQNNGV. The CDR3 contains 13 residues. The CDR3 DNA sequence: TGTGCCAGCAGCTTAGTCGAGGAAACTGAAGCTTTCTTT. This gives the protein CASSLVEETEAFF. Full variable domain (missing parts from reference TRBV11-2 and TRBJ1-1): EAGVAQSPRYKIIEKRQSVAFWCNPISGHATLYWYQQILGQGPKLLIQFQNNGVVDDSQLPKDRFSAERLKGVDSTLKIQPAKLEDSAVYLCASSLVEETEAFFGQGTRLTVV.